Below are 27 T cell receptor beta chains sequenced from a single sample in a study of T cell responses to AZD1222 COVID-19 vaccine (dated by TCRdb to the early 2020s). The meaning of the sample's time point label: baseline before first vaccination. Libraries were made using the immunoSEQ multiplex PCR assay. Sourced from immuneACCESS, this table was stored by TCRdb with only in-frame sequences that have V and J called. A share of the clones is absent; for the studies checked, an unresolved V gene accounts for under half, and the remainder has no known explanation. Across this sample there are around 140,000 clones, with 70% to 90% seen only once. The ten largest clonotypes hold about a fifth of the sample. Material: peripheral blood, obtained on day 0 of AZD1222 vaccination. The receptor set was obtained from an adult in good health.

J is TRBJ1-2 and V is TRBV6-2 or TRBV6-3, with D perhaps matching TRBD1 (5 bases). CDR1 is MNHEY, CDR2 SVGEGT, per germline. This CDR3 comprises 16 residues. V lost 0 bases and J lost 4, with 15 bases in between. CDR3 sequence reads: CASSYSRTTSRYGYTF. Written as DNA, the CDR3 is TGTGCCAGCAGTTACTCGAGGACAACCTCTCGCTATGGCTACACCTTC.

Points on this clone: This same CDR3 is encoded by further DNA sequences in the sample. The chain has TRBV9 and TRBJ1-3, with D hard to call. V gave up 0 bases and J gave up 0 bases, with 1 base separating them. The length of the CDR3 is 13 residues. CDR1 SGDLS and CDR2 YYNGEE come from the germline V gene. CDR3 in amino acids: CASSVGSGNTIYF. The CDR3 coding sequence is TGTGCCAGCAGCGTAGGCTCTGGAAACACCATATATTTT.

The V gene is TRBV18, the J gene TRBJ2-7; 7 bases agree with TRBD1. Germline CDR1 and CDR2: KGHSH and LQKENI. Trimming removed 4 bases from V and 4 bases from J; junction bases left unmatched: 10. CDR3 length: 15 residues. In nucleotides, the CDR3 is TGTGCCAGCTCACTAGGGGACAGCAAGCTATACGAGCAGTACTTC. Residues: CASSLGDSKLYEQYF. Supplemented by reference TRBV18 and TRBJ2-7, the full variable domain reads NAGVMQNPRHLVRRRGQEARLRCSPMKGHSHVYWYRQLPEEGLKFMVYLQKENIIDESGMPKERFSAEFPKEGPSILRIQQVVRGDSAAYFCASSLGDSKLYEQYFGPGTRLTVT.

The chain has TRBV5-1 and TRBJ2-5, with D possibly being TRBD2 (6 bases). The CDR3 sequence is 13 residues long. CDR1 and CDR2 from the germline V gene are SGHRS and YFSETQ. Trimming removed 7 bases at V and 4 bases at J, with 14 bases between. CDR3 region: CASWRDPGETQYF. DNA for the CDR3: TGCGCCAGCTGGCGGGACCCTGGAGAGACCCAGTACTTC. Together with reference TRBV5-1 and TRBJ2-5, the CDR3 gives the full variable domain: KAGVTQTPRYLIKTRGQQVTLSCSPISGHRSVSWYQQTPGQGLQFLFEYFSETQRNKGNFPGRFSGRQFSNSRSEMNVSTLELGDSALYLCASWRDPGETQYFGPGTRLLVL.

The CDR3 DNA reads TGTGCCAGTAGTATAGGTGGGACAGGTAACACCGGGGAGCTGTTTTTT. Translation gives CASSIGGTGNTGELFF. V usage is TRBV19 and J usage is TRBJ2-2; the match to TRBD1 covers 8 bases. The CDR3 totals 16 residues. In germline, CDR1 is LNHDA, CDR2 SQIVND (reference sequence). J was trimmed by 2 bases and V by 1 base; bases with no gene match: 3.

The chain uses TRBV5-1 and TRBJ1-1; 7 nucleotides line up with TRBD1. Germline V gene lookup returns CDR1 SGHRS and CDR2 YFSETQ. This CDR3 has 15 residues. Trimming cost V 1 base and J 0 bases; bases outside gene matches: 3. The CDR3 sequence is CASSLTGVLNTEAFF. Written as DNA, the CDR3 is TGCGCCAGCAGCTTGACAGGGGTGCTGAACACTGAAGCTTTCTTT. Complete variable domain (other parts from reference TRBV5-1 and TRBJ1-1): KAGVTQTPRYLIKTRGQQVTLSCSPISGHRSVSWYQQTPGQGLQFLFEYFSETQRNKGNFPGRFSGRQFSNSRSEMNVSTLELGDSALYLCASSLTGVLNTEAFFGQGTRLTVV.

The chain combines TRBV7-2 with TRBJ1-6, with D perhaps matching TRBD1 (6 bases). CDR3 length: 16 residues. Deletions cut 6 bases from V and 0 bases from J, with 12 bases between. In germline, CDR1 is SGHTA, CDR2 FQGNSA. CDR3 nucleotides: TGTGCCAGCAGGGGGGGCGCCTCCTCCTATAATTCACCCCTCCACTTT. It translates to CASRGGASSYNSPLHF.

V usage is TRBV6-4 and J usage is TRBJ1-2; weak D call: TRBD1 (6 bases). Germline CDR1 is MRHNA and CDR2 is SNTAGT. The CDR3 has 16 amino acids. The V and J ends lost 6 bases and 4 bases respectively, with 21 bases between them. The CDR3 loop is CASSARGAGGFYGYTF. In nucleotides, the CDR3 is TGTGCCAGCAGCGCCCGGGGGGCCGGGGGTTTCTATGGCTACACCTTC.

This clone was seen a few times. This chain's CDR3 is CASSLGQGPTGELFF. CDR3 in DNA: TGCGCCAGCAGCCTCGGACAGGGGCCCACCGGGGAGCTGTTTTTT. The V call is TRBV5-1, the J call TRBJ2-2, with 9 bases lining up with TRBD1. Trimming took 4 bases from V and 4 from J; bases not matched to a gene: 5. The CDR3 covers 15 residues. The germline gives CDR1 SGHRS, CDR2 YFSETQ.

The J gene is TRBJ1-4, the V gene TRBV27; the D gene is possibly TRBD1 (6 bases). V was pared by 7 bases and J by 8 bases, with 20 bases between. The germline V gene has CDR1 MNHEY and CDR2 SMNVEV (reference sequence). The CDR3 is 15 residues long. CDR3 bases: TGTGCCAGCACCCCTGTGGTGGGGGCAAGGGAAAAACTGTTTTTT. Protein product: CASTPVVGAREKLFF.

The V and J genes are TRBV10-3 and TRBJ1-2; D call uncertain. Germline CDR1 ENHRY, CDR2 SYGVKD. V was pared by 4 bases and J by 8 bases, with 11 bases between. The CDR3 is 12 residues long. CDR3 sequence (DNA): TGTGCCATCAGTGGAGGGAGTGGGGGCTACACCTTC. Amino acids: CAISGGSGGYTF.

The chain joins TRBV6-1 to TRBJ1-2; no definite D call. The V and J ends lost 1 base and 4 bases respectively, with 10 bases between them. Germline assignment: CDR1 MNHNS and CDR2 SASEGT. The CDR3 is made up of 14 amino acids. CDR3 amino acids: CASSEGGGSYGYTF. CDR3 DNA sequence: TGTGCCAGCAGTGAAGGAGGAGGATCCTATGGCTACACCTTC.

This clone was seen just once. The chain uses TRBV9 and TRBJ2-5; tentatively, D is TRBD1 (5 bases). Germline CDR1 is SGDLS and CDR2 is YYNGEE. This CDR3 is built from 15 residues. V was cut by 3 bases and J by 1 base, with 13 bases left in between. The CDR3 DNA reads as TGTGCCAGCAGCGCACAGGTTTCGTTCCAAGAGACCCAGTACTTC. This gives the protein CASSAQVSFQETQYF.

J is TRBJ2-3 and V is TRBV3-1 (or the pseudogene TRBV3-2); a weak D match, TRBD2 (5 bases). This CDR3 comprises 13 residues. Germline CDR1 reads LGHDT; CDR2 reads YNNKEL (reference sequence). Trimming removed 5 bases from V and 4 bases from J, with 10 bases in between. Written as DNA, the CDR3 is TGTGCCAGCAGCTTTGGAGGTTCAGATACGCAGTATTTT. Protein sequence: CASSFGGSDTQYF.

This clone was seen a single time. The CDR3, as DNA: TGTGCCAGCAGCCCAAACAGGGCTGGAAACACCATATATTTT. This encodes CASSPNRAGNTIYF. The chain employs TRBV7-2 and TRBJ1-3; D may be TRBD1 (6 bases). Trimming took 5 bases from V and 2 from J, leaving 10 bases between them. This CDR3 spans 14 amino acids. Germline loops: CDR1 SGHTA, CDR2 FQGNSA.

This clone was seen ten or more times. The chain combines TRBV11-2 with TRBJ2-1; 7 bases fit TRBD1. Trimming removed 8 bases from V and 8 bases from J; junction bases left unmatched: 6. The germline V gene encodes CDR1 SGHAT and CDR2 FQNNGV. This CDR3 comprises 12 residues. CDR3 nucleotides: TGTGCCAGCCGTCAACAGGGGTATGAGCAGTTCTTC. Translation: CASRQQGYEQFF.

As regards this clone: Other DNA sequences of this sample code for an identical CDR3. V gene TRBV2 combines with J gene TRBJ2-7; D is unresolved. V gave up 3 bases and J gave up 3 bases, with 3 bases separating them. The CDR3 is 11 residues long. Per the germline V gene, CDR1 is SNHLY and CDR2 is FYNNEI. This CDR3 is CASSDSYEQYF. The CDR3 nucleotides are TGTGCCAGCAGTGACAGCTACGAGCAGTACTTC.

The J gene is TRBJ2-5, the V gene TRBV2, with no clear D. The V gene lost 7 bases and the J gene lost 5 bases, with 8 bases spanning the gap. Germline values: CDR1 SNHLY, CDR2 FYNNEI. The CDR3 length is 11 residues. The CDR3 region is CASKKEETQYF. CDR3 nucleotides: TGTGCCAGCAAAAAGGAGGAGACCCAGTACTTC.

The chain carries TRBV11-2 and TRBJ2-5; D remains unclear. V was shortened by 4 bases and J by 2 bases, with 11 bases between the two germline ends. There are 14 residues in the CDR3. Per germline, CDR1 SGHAT and CDR2 FQNNGV. The CDR3 protein is CASSSTASQETQYF. The CDR3 bases are TGTGCCAGCAGCTCGACCGCGTCGCAAGAGACCCAGTACTTC. The whole variable domain, remainder taken from reference TRBV11-2 and TRBJ2-5, is EAGVAQSPRYKIIEKRQSVAFWCNPISGHATLYWYQQILGQGPKLLIQFQNNGVVDDSQLPKDRFSAERLKGVDSTLKIQPAKLEDSAVYLCASSSTASQETQYFGPGTRLLVL.

The chain has TRBV10-3 and TRBJ1-1; D is perhaps TRBD1 (5 bases). V was trimmed by 6 bases and J by 1 base, leaving 9 bases between them. The CDR3 extends over 13 amino acids. Germline V gene data show CDR1 as ENHRY and CDR2 as SYGVKD. The CDR3 protein is CAIRTTGNTEAFF. The CDR3 DNA follows: TGTGCCATCAGGACCACAGGGAACACTGAAGCTTTCTTT.

The chain recombines TRBV25-1 with TRBJ1-2; D possibly corresponds to TRBD1 (6 bases). V lost 2 bases, J lost 2 bases, and 6 bases lay in between. CDR3 size: 13 residues. Germline values: CDR1 MGHDK, CDR2 SYGVNS. The CDR3 is CASSERGNYGYTF. Written as DNA, the CDR3 is TGTGCCAGCAGTGAAAGGGGGAACTATGGCTACACCTTC.

V and J are TRBV11-2 and TRBJ2-5; the D gene is possibly TRBD2 (7 bases). The CDR3 has 19 residues. The germline CDR1 and CDR2 sequences are SGHAT and FQNNGV. Trimming left V 3 bases short and J 0 bases short, with 23 bases between. CDR3 nucleotide sequence: TGTGCCAGCAGCTTCCTTAGGGGGGGCGATTTTTGGGACCAAGAGACCCAGTACTTC. Protein product: CASSFLRGGDFWDQETQYF.

The chain couples TRBV5-1 to TRBJ2-7; the D gene is possibly TRBD1 (5 bases). Trimming shortened V by 1 base and J by 6 bases, and 8 bases separated the two germline ends. Germline-derived CDR1 and CDR2 are SGHRS and YFSETQ. The CDR3 sequence is 12 residues long. CDR3 loop: CASSLTGSEQYF. The CDR3 DNA reads as TGCGCCAGCAGCTTGACAGGAAGCGAGCAGTACTTC. The variable domain in full, with the rest retrieved from reference TRBV5-1 and TRBJ2-7, is KAGVTQTPRYLIKTRGQQVTLSCSPISGHRSVSWYQQTPGQGLQFLFEYFSETQRNKGNFPGRFSGRQFSNSRSEMNVSTLELGDSALYLCASSLTGSEQYFGPGTRLTVT.

The chain couples TRBV18 to TRBJ2-5; possibly TRBD2 for D (6 bases). Germline V gives CDR1 KGHSH, CDR2 LQKENI. The CDR3 spans 12 residues. Deletions cut 4 bases from V and 4 bases from J, with 7 bases between. The CDR3, as DNA: TGTGCCAGCTCACAGGGAGGAGAGACCCAGTACTTC. It specifies CASSQGGETQYF.

This clone has more than one count but fewer than ten. The V and J genes are TRBV9 and TRBJ2-5, with D possibly being TRBD2 (5 bases). The germline CDR1 and CDR2 sequences are SGDLS and YYNGEE. V was clipped by 0 bases and J by 5 bases, with 14 bases between them. CDR3 length: 15 amino acids. In DNA form, the CDR3 reads TGTGCCAGCAGCGTAGAAGGAGACGAGCGGGAGACCCAGTACTTC. Protein: CASSVEGDERETQYF.

For this clone: The sample carries other DNA sequences with the same CDR3. This rearrangement joins TRBV6-2 or TRBV6-3 to TRBJ1-2; possible D gene TRBD1, 5 bases. V was clipped by 5 bases and J by 2 bases, with 9 bases between them. Germline CDR1 reads MNHEY; CDR2 reads SVGEGT. CDR3 length: 13 amino acids. As DNA, the CDR3 is TGTGCCAGCAGTCCCAGGGTGAACTATGGCTACACCTTC. Protein product: CASSPRVNYGYTF.

This chain joins TRBV7-2 and TRBJ1-2; 7 positions match TRBD1. The junction had 12 bases not matched to a gene; V was cut back by 1 base and J by 7 bases. The CDR3 consists of 16 residues. Germline assignment: CDR1 SGHTA and CDR2 FQGNSA. The CDR3 sequence is CASSLEGDPGGFGYTF. The CDR3 DNA is TGTGCCAGCAGCTTAGAAGGGGATCCAGGGGGATTTGGCTACACCTTC. The whole variable domain, filled in from reference TRBV7-2 and TRBJ1-2, reads GAGVSQSPSNKVTEKGKDVELRCDPISGHTALYWYRQSLGQGLEFLIYFQGNSAPDKSGLPSDRFSAERTGGSVSTLTIQRTQQEDSAVYLCASSLEGDPGGFGYTFGSGTRLTVV.